These 11 T cell receptor beta chains originate from one sample sequenced in a study of blood T cell repertoires in COVID-19. Generated by immunoSEQ multiplex PCR, the TCRdb table keeps only in-frame clones and is missing some. This sample yields about 64,000 clones, of which approximately 90% are seen a single time; 10% belongs to the top ten. Source material: PBMCs or T cells enriched from blood (not recorded which). Receptors were obtained from a woman aged 40 to 50 who had recovered from COVID-19.

The CDR3 is CASSERDSIYEQYF. CDR3 DNA sequence: TGTGCCAGCAGCGAGAGGGACAGCATCTACGAGCAGTACTTC. The V call is TRBV9, the J call TRBJ2-7, with 7 bases matching TRBD1. With V trimmed by 3 bases and J by 3 bases, 6 bases remained unmatched. Germline lookup yields CDR1 SGDLS and CDR2 YYNGEE. The CDR3 sequence is 14 residues long.

V is TRBV27 and J is TRBJ2-6; 8 bases agree with TRBD1. Germline V gene data show CDR1 as MNHEY and CDR2 as SMNVEV (reference sequence). This CDR3 is built from 17 residues. With 3 bases clipped from V and 0 bases from J, the junction kept 4 bases outside the gene matches. The CDR3 DNA is TGTGCCAGCAGTTTTCAGGGGGCATTCTCTGGGGCCAACGTCCTGACTTTC. It encodes CASSFQGAFSGANVLTF.

This chain uses TRBV5-6 with TRBJ1-1; D call uncertain. In germline, CDR1 is SGHDT, CDR2 YYEEEE. This CDR3 is built from 12 residues. The V end lost 2 bases, the J end lost 6 bases, and 8 bases lay between the germline ends. Here the CDR3 reads CASSFLRSEAFF. CDR3 bases: TGTGCCAGCAGCTTTCTGCGGTCTGAAGCTTTCTTT. Drawing the rest from reference TRBV5-6 and TRBJ1-1, the complete variable domain is DAGVTQSPTHLIKTRGQQVTLRCSPKSGHDTVSWYQQALGQGPQFIFQYYEEEERQRGNFPDRFSGHQFPNYSSELNVNALLLGDSALYLCASSFLRSEAFFGQGTRLTVV.

This chain uses TRBV11-3 with TRBJ1-4; unclear D gene. The length of the CDR3 is 11 residues. CDR1 is SGHNT and CDR2 is YENEEA in the germline V gene. Trimming left V 3 bases short and J 10 bases short, with 6 bases between. The CDR3 region has the DNA TGTGCCAGCAGCTTGCGTGGAAAACTGTTTTTT. Amino acids: CASSLRGKLFF.

The chain combines TRBV24-1 with TRBJ2-5; tentative D call: TRBD1 (5 bases). The CDR3 is 13 amino acids. Germline V gives CDR1 KGHDR, CDR2 SFDVKD. The ends were cut back, 12 bases at V and 4 bases at J, with 17 bases in the middle. This chain's CDR3 is CAVPRASAETQYF. DNA of the CDR3: TGTGCCGTGCCCAGGGCCTCGGCAGAGACCCAGTACTTC.

This chain links TRBV27 with TRBJ1-2, with 8 bases lining up with TRBD1. The CDR3 sequence is 14 residues long. J lost 3 bases, V lost 5 bases, and 5 bases had no gene match. Germline V gene lookup returns CDR1 MNHEY and CDR2 SMNVEV (reference sequence). The DNA for the CDR3 is TGTGCCAGCAGTACTTTGACAGGGGACTATGGCTACACCTTC. This sequence encodes CASSTLTGDYGYTF.

The chain joins TRBV21-1 to TRBJ1-2; the table's D call, TRBD1, was not checked against the DNA. TRBV21-1 is a pseudogene segment. This CDR3 comprises 14 residues. CDR3 in amino acids: CASSWRGRNYGYTF. CDR3 DNA: TGTGCCAGCAGCTGGAGGGGGCGCAACTATGGCTACACCTTC.

This chain connects TRBV7-9 to TRBJ1-2; 8 nucleotides agree with TRBD1. The CDR3 loop spans 13 amino acids. Losses at the gene ends were 5 bases for V and 8 bases for J; bases not matched to a gene: 7. Germline V gene sequence: CDR1 SEHNR, CDR2 FQNEAQ (reference sequence). CDR3 residues: CASSRGQAEGYTF. CDR3 in DNA: TGTGCCAGCAGCCGGGGACAGGCGGAGGGCTACACCTTC.

This chain connects TRBV6-5 to TRBJ1-1, with 11 bases lining up with TRBD1. The germline gives CDR1 MNHEY, CDR2 SVGAGI. Unmatched junction bases numbered 5, after V lost 6 bases and J lost 5 bases. This CDR3 has 14 residues. Written as DNA, the CDR3 is TGTGCCAGCAGGGACAGGGGGCGGTGGACTGAAGCTTTCTTT. It yields the protein CASRDRGRWTEAFF.

V gene TRBV19 combines with J gene TRBJ1-4; TRBD1 matches 8 bases. V lost 3 bases to trimming and J lost 3 bases; unmatched junction nucleotides: 3. Germline V CDR1 and CDR2: LNHDA, SQIVND (reference sequence). The CDR3 extends over 15 amino acids. CDR3 in DNA: TGTGCCAGTAGTATGACAGGGGCGGCTAATGAAAAACTGTTTTTT. Protein sequence: CASSMTGAANEKLFF. The whole variable domain, filled in from reference TRBV19 and TRBJ1-4, reads DGGITQSPKYLFRKEGQNVTLSCEQNLNHDAMYWYRQDPGQGLRLIYYSQIVNDFQKGDIAEGYSVSREKKESFPLTVTSAQKNPTAFYLCASSMTGAANEKLFFGSGTQLSVL.

The chain has TRBV4-1 and TRBJ1-1, with D perhaps matching TRBD1 (5 bases). Trimming took 4 bases from V and 11 from J, leaving 14 bases between them. The CDR3 sequence is 12 residues long. Germline V gene data show CDR1 as MGHRA and CDR2 as YSYEKL. The CDR3 DNA follows: TGCGCCAGCAGCCCCTTAGGGGTAGCCGCTTTCTTT. This sequence encodes CASSPLGVAAFF.